Listed below are T cell receptor beta chains from one sample, sequenced in a study of blood T cell repertoires in COVID-19. Sequenced by immunoSEQ multiplex PCR; TCRdb stores in-frame clones only, minus some. The sample contains around 270,000 clones, 88% of which appear only once. Sequenced input: PBMCs or T cells enriched from blood (not recorded which). These receptors originate from a woman in her thirties or forties who had been exposed to COVID-19. Each CDR3 is given with its conserved first and last residue. The D gene is left open where the match is weak. Only some rows state a clone size, as once, few, many or a class for expanded clones.

TRBD2,TRBJ2-5,-,TRBV3-1/TRBV3-2,TGTGCCAGCAGCCTAAGCGGGAGAGTCCCAGAGACCCAGTACTTC,CASSLSGRVPETQYF
-,TRBJ1-5,-,TRBV19,TGTGCCAGTAGTACCCCCGGACATCAGTCTGCCAATCAGCCCCAGCATTTT,CASSTPGHQSANQPQHF
-,TRBJ1-2,-,TRBV12-3/TRBV12-4,TGTGCCAGCAGACGGGATTTAAATGGCTACACCTTC,CASRRDLNGYTF
-,TRBJ1-4,-,TRBV7-2,TGTGCCAGCAGCTTAGGGGGCAGGTCTGTGAAACTGTTTTTT,CASSLGGRSVKLFF
-,TRBJ2-2,-,TRBV19,TGTGCCAGTTTGGACAGAACGAACACCGGGGAGCTGTTTTTT,CASLDRTNTGELFF
-,TRBJ2-2,-,TRBV6-5,TGTGCCAGCAGCAATGACAGGAACACCGGGGAGCTGTTTTTT,CASSNDRNTGELFF
-,TRBJ1-2,-,TRBV5-4,TGTGCCAGCAGCGCACCAAGGGGCGACTATGGCTACACCTTC,CASSAPRGDYGYTF
-,TRBJ1-2,once,TRBV30,TGTGCCTGCCCGGTTTCAGGGAGCGGGGGCTACTATGGCTACACCTTC,CACPVSGSGGYYGYTF
TRBD1,TRBJ1-6,-,TRBV19,TGTGCCAGTAGGACTGACAGGGGGGACTATAATTCACCCCTCCACTTT,CASRTDRGDYNSPLHF
TRBD2,TRBJ2-1,-,TRBV11-3,TGTGCCAGCAGCTTATGGGGACTAGTATCTGATGAGCAGTTCTTC,CASSLWGLVSDEQFF
TRBD2,TRBJ2-1,-,TRBV5-1,TGTGCCAGCAGCGCAGGGACTAGCGGGAGGGCTGGCAATGAGCAGTTCTTC,CASSAGTSGRAGNEQFF